Listed below are T cell receptor beta chains from one sample, sequenced in a study of blood T cells in healthy people across ages. TCRdb reanalysed the 5' RACE reads using MiXCR and keeps one entry per CDR3 protein. The table records 800,000 to 1,000,000 distinct CDR3 sequences, roughly 48% of them present only once. The sample was blood. The receptors stem from a man younger than 40 in good health. Each CDR3 is given with its conserved first and last residue. D genes are given only for firm matches. The listing skips clone size in some rows; elsewhere it reads once, few, many or a size class.

d_call	clone_size	j_call	v_call	cdr3_nt	cdr3_aa
TRBD1	NA	TRBJ1-1	TRBV27	TGTGCCAGCAGTTTAGGACAGGGTAAAGCTTTCTTT	CASSLGQGKAFF
TRBD2	few	TRBJ2-7	TRBV7-2	TGTGCCAGCAGCCCGACGGGGGGGGTCTACGAGCAGTACTTC	CASSPTGGVYEQYF
TRBD2	NA	TRBJ2-1	TRBV20-1	TGCAGTGCCGAAACCGGGACTAGCCCCTACAATGAGCAGTTCTTC	CSAETGTSPYNEQFF
NA	NA	TRBJ2-2	TRBV20-1	TGCAGTGCTAGTTCGCGGGCGAACACCGGGGAGCTGTTTTTT	CSASSRANTGELFF
NA	NA	TRBJ2-3	TRBV6-6	TGTGCCAGCAGATTAGAGGAGTTTAGCACAGATACGCAGTATTTT	CASRLEEFSTDTQYF
NA	NA	TRBJ2-4	TRBV21-1	TGTGCCAGCAGCAAACCCGGGGACAGCGTAAAAGACAAAAACATTCAGTACTTC	CASSKPGDSVKDKNIQYF
NA	NA	TRBJ2-7	TRBV27	TGTGCCAGCAGCAGCGATGTCGGGCTAGCCTCCTACGAGCAGTACTTC	CASSSDVGLASYEQYF
NA	NA	TRBJ2-3	TRBV20-1	TGCAGTGCCCCGGGGGCCCCAGGCACAGATACGCAGTATTTT	CSAPGAPGTDTQYF
NA	NA	TRBJ2-7	TRBV7-2	TGTGCCAGCAGCGTCGTGACAGGCTTGGACTACGAGCAGTACTTC	CASSVVTGLDYEQYF
TRBD1	NA	TRBJ2-7	TRBV12-3/TRBV12-4	TGTGCCAGCAGTACTGGCCGTTCTGACAGGGACGAGCAGTACTTC	CASSTGRSDRDEQYF
NA	NA	TRBJ1-4	TRBV3-1	TGTGCCAGCAGCCAAGAATATAATAGTGAAAAACTGTTTTTT	CASSQEYNSEKLFF
NA	NA	TRBJ2-7	TRBV20-1	TGCAGTGCTAGAGATCGGGGGACTGTAACCTACGAGCAGTACTTC	CSARDRGTVTYEQYF
NA	once	TRBJ1-6	TRBV7-9	TGTGCCAGCAGCCAAGAGGTCGGGGTTGGTTCACCCCTCCACTTT	CASSQEVGVGSPLHF